The rows below give T cell receptor beta chains drawn from one sample of a study of blood T cell repertoires in COVID-19. The table came from immunoSEQ multiplex PCR; TCRdb's copy has only in-frame clones and leaves some out. The table records about 310,000 clones, around 90% of them present only once. Sequencing was done on a sample of peripheral blood. The receptors were sampled from a man in his 70s with acute or convalescent COVID-19. CDR3s include the opening cysteine and the closing phenylalanine or tryptophan. A D gene is named only where the DNA matches it firmly. Clone size is given for some rows only: seen once, a few or many times, or a class if the clone is expanded.

clone_size	v_call	d_call	j_call	cdr3_aa	cdr3_nt
NA	TRBV25-1	TRBD2	TRBJ2-1	CASSESALAGGLYNEQFF	TGTGCCAGCAGTGAATCGGCTCTAGCGGGAGGTTTATACAATGAGCAGTTCTTC
NA	TRBV3-1/TRBV3-2	TRBD1	TRBJ2-7	CASSPPGQGGTYEQYF	TGTGCCAGCAGCCCTCCGGGACAGGGAGGAACGTACGAGCAGTACTTC
NA	TRBV5-1	NA	TRBJ1-1	CASSIQGNTEAFF	TGCGCCAGCAGCATACAGGGGAACACTGAAGCTTTCTTT
NA	TRBV5-4	NA	TRBJ2-1	CASSLDAGSSYNEQFF	TGTGCCAGCAGCTTGGATGCGGGGAGCTCCTACAATGAGCAGTTCTTC
few	TRBV29-1	TRBD2	TRBJ2-3	CSALGLAGDADTQYF	TGCAGCGCTTTGGGACTAGCGGGGGATGCAGATACGCAGTATTTT
NA	TRBV4-3	NA	TRBJ1-1	CASSQVTGYPEAFF	TGCGCCAGCAGCCAAGTCACAGGGTACCCTGAAGCTTTCTTT
once	TRBV10-1	TRBD1	TRBJ1-2	CASSRPGGGYTF	TGCGCCAGCAGTCGGCCAGGGGGTGGCTACACCTTC
NA	TRBV6-5	TRBD1	TRBJ2-7	CASSYSGQGADEQYF	TGTGCCAGCAGTTACTCCGGACAGGGGGCCGACGAGCAGTACTTC
NA	TRBV10-3	NA	TRBJ1-4	CATTTEPNEKLFF	TGTGCCACCACGACAGAGCCTAATGAAAAACTGTTTTTT
once	TRBV6-2/TRBV6-3	TRBD2	TRBJ2-7	CASSPGLAVAYEQYF	TGTGCCAGCAGTCCGGGACTAGCGGTGGCCTACGAGCAGTACTTC
NA	TRBV4-1	NA	TRBJ2-7	CASSQVPGVGEQYF	TGCGCCAGCAGCCAAGTACCAGGGGTCGGCGAGCAGTACTTC
NA	TRBV5-4	NA	TRBJ2-2	CASSLVLEGTGELFF	TGTGCCAGCAGCTTGGTTCTAGAGGGCACCGGGGAGCTGTTTTTT
NA	TRBV28	NA	TRBJ1-4	CASSLSSPEGNEKLFF	TGTGCCAGCAGTTTATCATCTCCCGAGGGTAATGAAAAACTGTTTTTT
NA	TRBV6-2/TRBV6-3	TRBD1	TRBJ2-7	CASSRSGGAEQYF	TGTGCCAGCAGCCGTTCAGGGGGCGCCGAGCAGTACTTC
once	TRBV7-8	NA	TRBJ2-3	CASSLRVRGQEVGQYF	TGTGCCAGCAGCTTAAGGGTCCGGGGTCAGGAGGTAGGGCAGTATTTT
NA	TRBV5-1	NA	TRBJ2-1	CASSGGQHNEQFF	TGCGCCAGCAGCGGCGGACAACACAATGAGCAGTTCTTC
NA	TRBV19	TRBD1	TRBJ2-1	CASSMDRTSGNEQFF	TGTGCCAGTAGTATGGACAGGACATCGGGTAATGAGCAGTTCTTC
NA	TRBV10-3	NA	TRBJ1-3	CAITPGGGRSGNTIYF	TGTGCCATCACCCCGGGGGGGGGACGCTCTGGAAACACCATATATTTT
NA	TRBV6-2/TRBV6-3	NA	TRBJ1-5	CASSWVAGRSNQPQHF	TGTGCCAGCAGCTGGGTTGCAGGGAGGAGCAATCAGCCCCAGCATTTT
NA	TRBV5-6	NA	TRBJ1-1	CASSLIPGVNTEAFF	TGTGCCAGCAGCTTAATTCCAGGCGTGAACACTGAAGCTTTCTTT
NA	TRBV19	NA	TRBJ2-2	CASKGGTHTGELFF	TGTGCCAGTAAGGGTGGGACTCACACCGGGGAGCTGTTTTTT
once	TRBV11-2	NA	TRBJ2-7	CASSLEPDRIEYF	TGTGCCAGCAGCTTAGAGCCGGACAGAATAGAGTACTTC
NA	TRBV5-1	TRBD1	TRBJ1-4	CASSTGPGQGLEKLFF	TGCGCCAGCAGCACCGGACCGGGACAGGGACTTGAAAAACTGTTTTTT
NA	TRBV7-2	TRBD1	TRBJ1-2	CASSPGTGVNYGYTF	TGTGCCAGCAGCCCTGGGACAGGGGTAAACTATGGCTACACCTTC
NA	TRBV10-3	TRBD2	TRBJ2-1	CAISEFLGLAGVGEQFF	TGTGCCATCAGTGAATTCTTGGGGCTAGCGGGAGTAGGTGAGCAGTTCTTC
NA	TRBV11-2	TRBD1	TRBJ1-6	CASSIGTALNSPLHF	TGTGCCAGCAGCATCGGGACAGCTTTGAATTCACCCCTCCACTTT
NA	TRBV7-9	NA	TRBJ1-1	CASDNPPGNTEAFF	TGTGCCAGCGACAATCCCCCAGGGAACACTGAAGCTTTCTTT
NA	TRBV5-1	TRBD1	TRBJ2-7	CASSQSGQGATYEQYF	TGCGCCAGCAGCCAAAGCGGACAGGGGGCGACGTACGAGCAGTACTTC
NA	TRBV5-1	TRBD2	TRBJ2-1	CASSSGTRGWDEQFF	TGCGCCAGCAGCTCCGGGACTAGAGGATGGGATGAGCAGTTCTTC
NA	TRBV7-2	TRBD1	TRBJ2-7	CASSPGQGYYEQYF	TGTGCCAGCAGCCCAGGACAGGGGTACTACGAGCAGTACTTC
NA	TRBV2	NA	TRBJ2-1	CARRATGPLQGEQFF	TGTGCCAGGCGTGCGACAGGCCCTCTACAAGGGGAGCAGTTCTTC
NA	TRBV4-3	NA	TRBJ1-4	CASSPIPGQANEKLFF	TGCGCCAGCAGCCCAATACCGGGACAAGCTAATGAAAAACTGTTTTTT
NA	TRBV9	TRBD1	TRBJ1-1	CASSVAAGGHTEAFF	TGTGCCAGCAGCGTAGCTGCAGGGGGGCACACTGAAGCTTTCTTT
NA	TRBV25-1	TRBD2	TRBJ2-7	CASRGGLAAYEQYF	TGTGCCAGCAGGGGGGGACTAGCGGCCTACGAGCAGTACTTC
NA	TRBV20-1	NA	TRBJ1-4	CSASQPGDSGEKLFF	TGCAGTGCTAGTCAGCCCGGGGATTCGGGGGAAAAACTGTTTTTT
NA	TRBV5-1	TRBD1	TRBJ1-2	CASSFTQGAINYGYTF	TGCGCCAGCAGCTTTACGCAGGGGGCTATTAACTATGGCTACACCTTC
once	TRBV28	TRBD1	TRBJ2-4	CASSGQGAKNIQYF	TGTGCCAGCAGTGGACAGGGGGCCAAAAACATTCAGTACTTC
NA	TRBV5-1	TRBD1	TRBJ1-2	CASSKGGRGDGYTF	TGCGCCAGCAGCAAAGGAGGCAGGGGGGACGGCTACACCTTC
few	TRBV5-1	TRBD1	TRBJ2-2	CASSDGTATGELFF	TGCGCCAGCAGCGACGGGACAGCCACCGGGGAGCTGTTTTTT
NA	TRBV11-3	NA	TRBJ2-7	CANVGIPLPNYEQYF	TGTGCCAATGTTGGAATCCCACTACCGAACTACGAGCAGTACTTC
NA	TRBV3-1/TRBV3-2	TRBD1	TRBJ1-4	CASSPRQGSGEKLFF	TGTGCCAGCAGCCCACGACAGGGGTCGGGTGAAAAACTGTTTTTT
few	TRBV3-1/TRBV3-2	NA	TRBJ1-3	CASSQGRIGNTIYF	TGTGCCAGCAGCCAGGGGCGCATTGGAAACACCATATATTTT
NA	TRBV11-3	TRBD2	TRBJ2-1	CASSLRDGTSGQNEQFF	TGTGCCAGCAGCTTAAGGGACGGGACTAGCGGGCAAAATGAGCAGTTCTTC
NA	TRBV6-6	TRBD1	TRBJ1-2	CASSYSDRDYGYTF	TGTGCCAGCAGTTACTCGGACAGGGACTATGGCTACACCTTC
NA	TRBV9	NA	TRBJ1-1	CASSAGAGGTEAFF	TGTGCCAGCAGCGCGGGGGCGGGGGGCACTGAAGCTTTCTTT
NA	TRBV5-1	NA	TRBJ2-7	CASSLSRGDIPYEQYF	TGCGCCAGCAGCTTGTCCCGGGGGGACATCCCCTACGAGCAGTACTTC
few	TRBV2	NA	TRBJ2-7	CASSGLDSYEQYF	TGTGCCAGCAGTGGACTGGACTCCTACGAGCAGTACTTC
NA	TRBV5-1	NA	TRBJ1-3	CASSLQGPGNTIYF	TGCGCCAGCAGCTTGCAGGGGCCTGGAAACACCATATATTTT
NA	TRBV7-2	TRBD2	TRBJ2-2	CASSLAGTSVPGELFF	TGTGCCAGCAGCTTGGCCGGGACTAGCGTACCCGGGGAGCTGTTTTTT
NA	TRBV9	NA	TRBJ2-1	CASSVDPESSYNEQFF	TGTGCCAGCAGCGTAGACCCCGAGAGCTCCTACAATGAGCAGTTCTTC
NA	TRBV3-1/TRBV3-2	NA	TRBJ2-2	CASSQLNGRNTGELFF	TGTGCCAGCAGCCAACTTAACGGGAGAAATACCGGGGAGCTGTTTTTT
NA	TRBV4-1	TRBD1	TRBJ1-5	CASSRGGIQGAGQPQHF	TGCGCCAGCAGCCGCGGGGGGATACAGGGGGCCGGTCAGCCCCAGCATTTT
NA	TRBV7-9	NA	TRBJ1-2	CASSLSSSGYTF	TGTGCCAGCAGCTTATCTTCTTCTGGCTACACCTTC
NA	TRBV4-3	NA	TRBJ2-7	CASSHTSASYEQYF	TGCGCCAGCAGCCATACCAGCGCCTCCTACGAGCAGTACTTC
few	TRBV9	NA	TRBJ2-1	CASSPRGGSAYNEQFF	TGTGCCAGCAGCCCAAGGGGGGGGTCGGCTTACAATGAGCAGTTCTTC
NA	TRBV4-2	NA	TRBJ2-1	CASSQATKGGNEQFF	TGTGCCAGCAGCCAAGCCACTAAGGGAGGTAATGAGCAGTTCTTC
few	TRBV7-9	NA	TRBJ2-2	CASSAGQTNTGELFF	TGTGCCAGCAGCGCGGGACAGACTAACACCGGGGAGCTGTTTTTT
NA	TRBV27	NA	TRBJ2-3	CASRPTGGGQYF	TGTGCCAGCAGGCCAACAGGTGGTGGGCAGTATTTT
NA	TRBV5-1	NA	TRBJ1-3	CASSLSGYGNTIYF	TGCGCCAGCAGCTTGTCAGGGTACGGAAACACCATATATTTT